A selection of T cell receptor beta chains follows, all from one sample in a study of cytomegalovirus exposure and HLA in healthy donors. Generated by immunoSEQ multiplex PCR, the TCRdb table keeps only in-frame clones and is missing some. The table includes roughly 240,000 clones, over 75% detected once. Sequencing used PBMCs. These receptors were collected from a boy aged 5-17 years in good health and CMV-seronegative. Both conserved end residues are part of each CDR3. The order of the fields is V gene, J gene, clone size, D gene, CDR3 DNA, CDR3 protein. D genes are given only for firm matches. Only part of the rows carry a size: once, few, many, or a class if the clone is expanded.

TRBV7-3,TRBJ2-2,once,.,TGTGCCAGCAGCGCCCAACAGGGCACCGGGGAGCTGTTTTTT,CASSAQQGTGELFF
TRBV16,TRBJ2-7,.,.,TGTGCCAGCAGCCACCACAGGGTCTCCTACGAGCAGTACTTC,CASSHHRVSYEQYF
TRBV30,TRBJ2-7,.,.,TGTGCCTGGAGATCCGGGAGTTGGTCCTACGAGCAGTACTTC,CAWRSGSWSYEQYF
TRBV5-4,TRBJ2-7,.,TRBD2,TGTGCCAGCAGCCCCGAGGGCGGGGGGACGCACGGGCAGTACTTC,CASSPEGGGTHGQYF
TRBV5-1,TRBJ2-7,.,TRBD1,TGCGCCAGCAGCTTGGGGACAGGGGGCTTGTTATTGACTTACGAGCAGTACTTC,CASSLGTGGLLLTYEQYF
TRBV7-8,TRBJ2-3,.,TRBD1,TGTGCCAGCAGCGCCGGGGACAGGTATGCAGATACGCAGTATTTT,CASSAGDRYADTQYF
TRBV19,TRBJ1-6,.,TRBD1,TGTGCCAGTAGTGGGACAGGGCCTTCACCCCTCCACTTT,CASSGTGPSPLHF
TRBV11-2,TRBJ2-4,.,.,TGTGCCAGCAGCTTAGATGGCGGGGGCTCTAGGGAGTACTTC,CASSLDGGGSREYF
TRBV6-5,TRBJ1-2,.,.,TGTGCCAGCAGTCGCCGGGACACGGGGTCCTATGGCTACACCTTC,CASSRRDTGSYGYTF
TRBV29-1,TRBJ1-1,.,.,TGCAGCGTTGGCAGGGGTGACACTGAAGCTTTCTTT,CSVGRGDTEAFF
TRBV5-8,TRBJ1-4,once,TRBD1,TGTGCCAGCAGCTTGGTACGTGTGACAGGGGGCGGATCGACTGAAAAACTGTTTTTT,CASSLVRVTGGGSTEKLFF
TRBV10-3,TRBJ2-5,.,.,TGTGCCATCATGGAGAGGGAGACCCAGTACTTC,CAIMERETQYF
TRBV7-6,TRBJ1-1,.,.,TGTGCCAGCAGCCTTACGGGAGACACTGAAGCTTTCTTT,CASSLTGDTEAFF
TRBV6-5,TRBJ2-2,.,.,TGTGCCACCTATCCAGCAGGAGGGGCCGGGGAGCTGTTTTTT,CATYPAGGAGELFF
TRBV7-9,TRBJ2-1,.,.,TGTGCCAGCAGCTTAGAATTGGGGAGATACAATGAGCAGTTCTTC,CASSLELGRYNEQFF
TRBV18,TRBJ2-3,.,TRBD2,TGTGCCAGCTCGTCCGGGACTAGCGGGAGGGGCACAGATACGCAGTATTTT,CASSSGTSGRGTDTQYF
TRBV5-5,TRBJ2-7,.,TRBD2,TGTGCCAGCAGCTTGGCGACTAGCGGGTTGCACGAGCAGTACTTC,CASSLATSGLHEQYF
TRBV27,TRBJ2-7,.,.,TGTGCCAATCGGCGCAGGGGCTACGAGCAGTACTTC,CANRRRGYEQYF
TRBV29-1,TRBJ2-1,few,.,TGCAGCGCCACTGACAGCTACAATGAGCAGTTCTTC,CSATDSYNEQFF
TRBV7-6,TRBJ1-4,.,.,TGTGCCAGCAGCTTAGTGGTGGGAGACACAACTAATGAAAAACTGTTTTTT,CASSLVVGDTTNEKLFF
TRBV7-2,TRBJ1-5,.,TRBD1,TGTGCCAGCAGCTTCGCGGGACAGGGGGCGGGTCAGCCCCAGCATTTT,CASSFAGQGAGQPQHF
TRBV5-1,TRBJ1-6,.,TRBD1,TGCGCCAGCAGCTTGGACAGGGGTCCACCCCTCCACTTT,CASSLDRGPPLHF
TRBV19,TRBJ1-1,.,.,TGTGCCAGTAGTATATCGTTTAGTGGGGGCAACACTGAAGCTTTCTTT,CASSISFSGGNTEAFF
TRBV19,TRBJ2-5,few,TRBD2,TGTGCCAGTAGTATAACGCTAGCGGGAGGCCAAGAGACCCAGTACTTC,CASSITLAGGQETQYF
TRBV5-1,TRBJ2-2,.,.,TGCGCCAGCAGCTTGCGGACTCCGAACACCGGGGAGCTGTTTTTT,CASSLRTPNTGELFF
TRBV5-1,TRBJ2-5,.,.,TGCGCCAGCAGCTTGGGACAGGCAGGGGAGACCCAGTACTTC,CASSLGQAGETQYF
TRBV5-1,TRBJ1-1,.,TRBD1,TGCGCCAGCAGCTTTGGGACAGGGGTGCGGGGTGGGCGTTCTGAAGCTTTCTTT,CASSFGTGVRGGRSEAFF
TRBV30,TRBJ2-5,.,.,TGTGCCTGGAGTGCCGACAGGCACCAAGAGACCCAGTACTTC,CAWSADRHQETQYF